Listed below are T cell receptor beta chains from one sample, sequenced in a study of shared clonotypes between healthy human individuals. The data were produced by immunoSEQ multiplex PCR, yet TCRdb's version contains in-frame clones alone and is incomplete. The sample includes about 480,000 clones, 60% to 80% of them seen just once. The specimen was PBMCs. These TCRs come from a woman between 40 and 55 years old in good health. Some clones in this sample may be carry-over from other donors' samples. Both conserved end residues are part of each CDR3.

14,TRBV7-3,CASRAGGSGNEQFF
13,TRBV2,CASSEEVGYGYTF
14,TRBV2,CASSDGRFPETQYF
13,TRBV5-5,CASSFQGDTEAFF
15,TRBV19,CASRPSPSPGETQYF
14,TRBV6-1,CASSEGGTRETQYF
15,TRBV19,CASSIPTLMNTEAFF
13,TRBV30,CAWSERAKNIQYF
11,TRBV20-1,CSASYPDTQYF
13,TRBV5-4,CASSPGVQETQYF
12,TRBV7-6,CASSLVGYEQYF
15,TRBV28,CASSRRLAGVGEQYF
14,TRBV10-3,CAISDRDRSYEQYF
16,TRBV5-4,CASSAEGGAGVETQYF
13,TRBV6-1,CASSADRFYGYTF
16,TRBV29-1,CSVLAGGGSSYNEQFF
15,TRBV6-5,CASKTPLAGHNEQFF
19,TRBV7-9,CASSLYGRRATGSTDTQYF